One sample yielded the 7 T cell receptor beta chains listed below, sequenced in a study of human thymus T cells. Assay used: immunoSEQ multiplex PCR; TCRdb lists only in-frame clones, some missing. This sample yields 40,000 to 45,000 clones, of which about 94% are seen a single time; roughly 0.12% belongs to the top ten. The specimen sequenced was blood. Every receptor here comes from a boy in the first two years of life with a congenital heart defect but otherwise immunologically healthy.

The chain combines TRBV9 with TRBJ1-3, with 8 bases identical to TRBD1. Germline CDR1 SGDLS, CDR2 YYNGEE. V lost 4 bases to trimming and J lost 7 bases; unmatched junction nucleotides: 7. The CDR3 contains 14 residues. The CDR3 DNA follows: TGTGCCAGCAGCATCGGACAGGGAGAGAACACCATATATTTT. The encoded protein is CASSIGQGENTIYF.

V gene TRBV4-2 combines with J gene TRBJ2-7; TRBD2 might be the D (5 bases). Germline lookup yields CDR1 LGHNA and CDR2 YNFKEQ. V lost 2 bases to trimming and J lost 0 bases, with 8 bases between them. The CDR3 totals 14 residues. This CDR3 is CASSQFRDSYEQYF. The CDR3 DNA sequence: TGTGCCAGCAGCCAATTCCGGGACTCCTACGAGCAGTACTTC.

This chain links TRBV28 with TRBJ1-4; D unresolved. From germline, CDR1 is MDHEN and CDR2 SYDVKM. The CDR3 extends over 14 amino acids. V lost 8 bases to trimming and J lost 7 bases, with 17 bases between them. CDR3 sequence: CASCVRISCEKLFF. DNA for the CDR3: TGTGCCAGCTGTGTAAGGATCTCTTGTGAAAAACTGTTTTTT.

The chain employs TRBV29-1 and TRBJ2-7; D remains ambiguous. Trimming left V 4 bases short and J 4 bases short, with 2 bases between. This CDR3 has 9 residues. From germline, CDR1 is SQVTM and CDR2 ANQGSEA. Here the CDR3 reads CSVAYEQYF. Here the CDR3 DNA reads TGCAGCGTTGCGTACGAGCAGTACTTC.

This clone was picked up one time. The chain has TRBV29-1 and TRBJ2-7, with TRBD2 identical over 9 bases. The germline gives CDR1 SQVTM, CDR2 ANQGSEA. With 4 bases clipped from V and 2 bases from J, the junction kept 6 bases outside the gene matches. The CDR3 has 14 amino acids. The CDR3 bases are TGCAGCGTTGCTCCCCTAGCGGGGACCTACGAGCAGTACTTC. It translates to CSVAPLAGTYEQYF.

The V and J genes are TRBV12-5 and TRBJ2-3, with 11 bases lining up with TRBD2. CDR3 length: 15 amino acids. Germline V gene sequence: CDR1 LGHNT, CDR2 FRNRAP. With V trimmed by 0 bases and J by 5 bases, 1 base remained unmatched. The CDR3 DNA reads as TGTGCTAGTGGTTTGGTTGGACTAGCGGGAGATACGCAGTATTTT. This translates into CASGLVGLAGDTQYF.

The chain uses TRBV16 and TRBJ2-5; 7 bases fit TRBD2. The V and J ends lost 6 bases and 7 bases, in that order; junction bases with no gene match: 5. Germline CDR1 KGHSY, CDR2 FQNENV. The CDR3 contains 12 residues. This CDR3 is CASRKPGGTQYF. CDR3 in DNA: TGTGCCAGCAGAAAACCGGGAGGGACCCAGTACTTC.